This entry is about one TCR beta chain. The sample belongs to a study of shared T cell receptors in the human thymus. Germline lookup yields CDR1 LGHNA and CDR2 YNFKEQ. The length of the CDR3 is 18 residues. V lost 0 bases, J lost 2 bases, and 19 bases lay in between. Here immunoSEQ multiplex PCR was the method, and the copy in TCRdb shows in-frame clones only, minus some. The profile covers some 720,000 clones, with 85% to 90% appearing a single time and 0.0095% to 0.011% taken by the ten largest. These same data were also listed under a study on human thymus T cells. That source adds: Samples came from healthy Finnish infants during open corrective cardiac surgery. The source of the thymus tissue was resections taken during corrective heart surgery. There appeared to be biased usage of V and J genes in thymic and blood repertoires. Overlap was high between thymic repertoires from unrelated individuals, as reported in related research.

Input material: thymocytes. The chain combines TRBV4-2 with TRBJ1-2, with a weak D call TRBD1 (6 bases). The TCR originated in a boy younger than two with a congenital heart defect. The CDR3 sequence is CASSQDGETGKRNYGYTF. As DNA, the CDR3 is TGTGCCAGCAGCCAAGATGGGGAAACAGGGAAGAGAAACTATGGCTACACCTTC.